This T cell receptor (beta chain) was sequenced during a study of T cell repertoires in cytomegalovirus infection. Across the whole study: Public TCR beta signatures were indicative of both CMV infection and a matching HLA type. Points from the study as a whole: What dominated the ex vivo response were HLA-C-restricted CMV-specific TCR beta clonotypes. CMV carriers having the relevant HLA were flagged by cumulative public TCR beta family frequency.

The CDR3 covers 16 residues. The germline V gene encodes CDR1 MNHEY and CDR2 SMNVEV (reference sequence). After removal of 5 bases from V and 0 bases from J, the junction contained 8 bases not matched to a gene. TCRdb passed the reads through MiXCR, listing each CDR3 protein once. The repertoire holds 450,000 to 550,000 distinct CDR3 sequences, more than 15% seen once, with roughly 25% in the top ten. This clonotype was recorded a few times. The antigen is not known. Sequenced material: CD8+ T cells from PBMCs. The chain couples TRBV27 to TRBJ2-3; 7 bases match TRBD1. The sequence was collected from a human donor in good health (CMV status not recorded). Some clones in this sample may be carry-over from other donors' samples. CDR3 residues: CASSPRDSTSTDTQYF. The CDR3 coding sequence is TGTGCCAGCAGTCCCCGGGACAGTACTAGCACAGATACGCAGTATTTT.